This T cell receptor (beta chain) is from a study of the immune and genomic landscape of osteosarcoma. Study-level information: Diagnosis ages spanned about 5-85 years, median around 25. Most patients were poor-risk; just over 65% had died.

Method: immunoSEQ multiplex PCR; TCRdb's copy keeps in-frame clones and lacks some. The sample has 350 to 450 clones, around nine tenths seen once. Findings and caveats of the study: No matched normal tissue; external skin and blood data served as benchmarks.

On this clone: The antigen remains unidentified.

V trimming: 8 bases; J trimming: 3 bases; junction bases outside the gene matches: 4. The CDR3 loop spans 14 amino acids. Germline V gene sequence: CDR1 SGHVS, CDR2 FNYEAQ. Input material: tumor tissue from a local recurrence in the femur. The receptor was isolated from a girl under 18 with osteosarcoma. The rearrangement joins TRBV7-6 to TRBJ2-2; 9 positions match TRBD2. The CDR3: CASALAGHTGELFF. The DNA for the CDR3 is TGTGCCAGCGCCCTAGCGGGACACACCGGGGAGCTGTTTTTT.